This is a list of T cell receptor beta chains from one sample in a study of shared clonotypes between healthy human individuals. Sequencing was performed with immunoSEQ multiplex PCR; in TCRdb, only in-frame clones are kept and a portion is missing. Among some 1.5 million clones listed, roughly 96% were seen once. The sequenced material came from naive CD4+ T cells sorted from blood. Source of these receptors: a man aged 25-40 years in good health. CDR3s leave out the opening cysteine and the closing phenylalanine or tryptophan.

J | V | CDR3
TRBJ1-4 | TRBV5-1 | ASSTQGFTNEKLF
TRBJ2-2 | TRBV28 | ASSLLGVGSYTGELF
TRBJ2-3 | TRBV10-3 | AISVPEVSDTQY
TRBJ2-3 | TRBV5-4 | ASSLAGASTDTQY
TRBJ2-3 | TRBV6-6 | ASRHRDRADTQY
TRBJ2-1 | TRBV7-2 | ASSSIGTINGYNEQF
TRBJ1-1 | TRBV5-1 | ASSLQGSRAGNTEAF
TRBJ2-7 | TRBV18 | ASSQGQGAYEQY
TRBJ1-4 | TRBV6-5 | ASRRDRVNEKLF
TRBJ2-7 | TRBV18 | ASSPIRSYDEQY
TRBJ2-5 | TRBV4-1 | ASSQGIRETQY
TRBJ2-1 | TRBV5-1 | ASSLAHEQF
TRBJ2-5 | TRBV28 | QTRRTGGLRETQY
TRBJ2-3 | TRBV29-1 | SVEGDPYSTDTQY
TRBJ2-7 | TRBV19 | ASSTRTSGASYEQY
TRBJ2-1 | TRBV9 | ASSVVFGRAWYNEQF
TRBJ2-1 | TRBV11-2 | ASSLGLEHEQF
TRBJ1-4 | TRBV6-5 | ASRPRGGTNEKLF
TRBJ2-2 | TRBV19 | ASSKDWTGLNTGELF
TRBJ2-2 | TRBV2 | ASREWDRGTGELF
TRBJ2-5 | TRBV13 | ASSPRRAGGGETQY
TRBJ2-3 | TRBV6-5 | ASSPLASSTDTQY
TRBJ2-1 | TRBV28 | ASSPLGGSRISNEQF
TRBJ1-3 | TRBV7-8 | ASSFVDRGPSGNTIY
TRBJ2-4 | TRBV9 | ASSTRAGARDIQY
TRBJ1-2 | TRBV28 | ATLLPGGYT
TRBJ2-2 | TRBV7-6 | ASSSTRGSINTGELF
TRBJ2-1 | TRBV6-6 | ASSYSARNNEQF
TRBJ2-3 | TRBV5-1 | ASRSWGQGGADTQY
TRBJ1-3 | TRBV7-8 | ASSPSLSSGNTIY
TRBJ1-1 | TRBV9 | ASSVAGWDTEAF
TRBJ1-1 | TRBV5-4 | ASSPGGGRTEAF
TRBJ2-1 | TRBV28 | ASSLVQGDYNEQF